This is a list of T cell receptor beta chains from one sample in a study of blood T cell repertoires in COVID-19. This table comes from immunoSEQ multiplex PCR, and its TCRdb copy is limited to in-frame clones, with some not included. The sample shows around 99,000 clones, about 79% of them seen only once. The specimen was peripheral blood. These TCRs come from a woman of 80 years or more with active or convalescent COVID-19. CDR3s include the opening cysteine and the closing phenylalanine or tryptophan. Each record gives: D gene, clone size, V gene, J gene, CDR3 protein, CDR3 DNA. The D gene is left open where the match is weak. Clone size is given for some rows only: seen once, a few or many times, or a class if the clone is expanded.

>TRBD1|few|TRBV5-5|TRBJ1-1
CASSSTGWMNTEAFF
TGTGCCAGCAGCTCGACAGGGTGGATGAACACTGAAGCTTTCTTT
>TRBD2|few|TRBV9|TRBJ2-3
CASSVGTSGRTDTQYF
TGTGCCAGCAGCGTAGGGACTAGCGGTCGCACAGATACGCAGTATTTT
>-|-|TRBV28|TRBJ1-6
CASSLRRAGSPLHF
TGTGCCAGCAGTTTAAGGCGGGCGGGGTCACCCCTCCACTTT
>TRBD1|-|TRBV19|TRBJ1-5
CASSIRFGQGKNQPQHF
TGTGCCAGTAGTATTAGGTTTGGACAGGGGAAGAATCAGCCCCAGCATTTT
>TRBD1|-|TRBV2|TRBJ1-3
CARSPGQGGNTIYF
TGTGCCAGGAGCCCGGGACAGGGAGGAAACACCATATATTTT
>TRBD2|-|TRBV19|TRBJ2-7
CASSVGLGDGSPYEQYF
TGTGCCAGTAGTGTGGGACTAGGGGACGGGAGTCCCTACGAGCAGTACTTC
>-|-|TRBV28|TRBJ2-7
CASTPIGGPEQYF
TGTGCCAGCACCCCAATTGGGGGCCCCGAGCAGTACTTC
>-|-|TRBV9|TRBJ1-1
CASSVDLNTEAFF
TGTGCCAGCAGCGTAGACTTGAACACTGAAGCTTTCTTT
>-|-|TRBV20-1|TRBJ1-1
CSASHTGMNTEAFF
TGCAGTGCTAGTCACACAGGGATGAACACTGAAGCTTTCTTT
>-|-|TRBV5-1|TRBJ2-1
CASMLPGYNEQFF
TGCGCCAGCATGCTCCCGGGGTACAATGAGCAGTTCTTC
>TRBD1|-|TRBV7-2|TRBJ2-7
CASSRDRSRWNEQYF
TGTGCCAGCAGCCGGGACAGGAGCAGATGGAACGAGCAGTACTTC
>-|few|TRBV20-1|TRBJ1-1
CSASTGKDTEAFF
TGCAGTGCTAGTACAGGGAAGGACACTGAAGCTTTCTTT